This is a list of T cell receptor beta chains from one sample in a study of blood T cell repertoires in COVID-19. Only in-frame clones appear in the TCRdb table, and some are missing; sequencing was by immunoSEQ multiplex PCR. The sample lists 19,000 or so clones; nearly 90% were seen once. The sequenced sample consisted of peripheral blood. Source of these receptors: a man aged 35 to 55 with active COVID-19. Each CDR3 is given with its conserved first and last residue. The size field is filled for only some rows; it gives once, few, many or a size class.

j_call v_call clone_size cdr3_aa
TRBJ1-3 TRBV6-5 . CASRLTGGSGNTIYF
TRBJ1-3 TRBV4-3 . CASSQDSISGNTIYF
TRBJ2-7 TRBV30 . CAWSVTGVEQYF
TRBJ1-2 TRBV4-3 . CASSQDRLYGYTF
TRBJ1-2 TRBV6-2/TRBV6-3 . CASSKETAGNYGYTF
TRBJ2-7 TRBV11-2 . CASSLEHSYEQYF
TRBJ1-1 TRBV2 . CASNSRLNTEAFF
TRBJ2-3 TRBV5-4 . CASKQLAENTDTQYF
TRBJ1-2 TRBV6-5 . CASSMGANYGYTF
TRBJ1-2 TRBV5-1 . CASSAKILGFTGVDGYTF
TRBJ1-2 TRBV10-3 . CAISPDPNGGYTF
TRBJ2-7 TRBV19 . CASSRVMGGYEQYF
TRBJ2-3 TRBV24-1 . CATSDNDLAGAGDTQYF
TRBJ2-2 TRBV7-9 . CASSSSPAGNTGELFF
TRBJ2-6 TRBV30 . CAWRLPWRSGANVLTF
TRBJ1-1 TRBV7-9 . CASSTSGTGDTEAFF
TRBJ2-3 TRBV3-1/TRBV3-2 . CASSQEGTSGRADTQYF
TRBJ2-3 TRBV9 . CASSGTGGTDTQYF
TRBJ2-3 TRBV7-2 . CASSIRTGTSDTQYF
TRBJ2-1 TRBV6-4 . CASSRHLLADPPYNEQFF
TRBJ1-6 TRBV30 . CAWSLTVNSPLHF
TRBJ1-2 TRBV12-1 . CASSLLRGQGYTF
TRBJ2-3 TRBV5-8 . CASSLWRGSTDTQYF
TRBJ1-1 TRBV5-1 . CASSSRQGALTEAFF
TRBJ2-1 TRBV6-2/TRBV6-3 . CASSQWTSRDEQFF
TRBJ1-6 TRBV19 . CASSPSSYNSPLHF
TRBJ2-1 TRBV14 . CASSQTLALGPRFILSEQFF
TRBJ1-1 TRBV30 . CACHRNTEAFF
TRBJ2-4 TRBV9 . CASSATGRADKNIQYF
TRBJ2-1 TRBV7-7 . CASSAAYAGTSGSYNEQFF
TRBJ2-2 TRBV19 . CASSSVRRDTGELFF
TRBJ1-4 TRBV6-8 . CASLLGGTGVEGDEKLFF
TRBJ2-3 TRBV11-2 . CASSRDEGTDTQYF
TRBJ2-6 TRBV6-1 . CASSEARGVAGANVLTF
TRBJ1-2 TRBV5-6 . CASSFGLAGRRYGYTF
TRBJ1-5 TRBV7-8 . CASSLSRDSYQPQHF
TRBJ1-5 TRBV19 . CASSINTGVRNQPQHF
TRBJ2-3 TRBV4-3 . CASSQDGSFLKSDTQYF
TRBJ2-1 TRBV6-2/TRBV6-3 . CASSFLGGNQNEQFF
TRBJ2-5 TRBV11-2 . CASSLDLGTSGTQYF
TRBJ2-2 TRBV29-1 . CSVEEDGSYTGELFF
TRBJ2-7 TRBV30 . CAWSVGSGTYEQYF
TRBJ2-5 TRBV7-8 . CASSSRGAGETQYF
TRBJ2-3 TRBV9 . CASSLSGKTDTQYF
TRBJ2-7 TRBV9 . CASSTAGTGNYEQYF
TRBJ2-4 TRBV14 . CASSQTGDWAKNIQYF
TRBJ2-7 TRBV7-2 . CASSWGTGGADEQYF
TRBJ2-7 TRBV19 few CASSMMQGNEQYF
TRBJ2-1 TRBV29-1 . CSESAVSYNEQFF
TRBJ2-1 TRBV9 . CASRGTGLAYNEQFF